The clone carrying this T cell receptor (beta chain) was picked up many times. What it binds is unknown. This entry belongs to a study of human T cells and chemical hapten exposure. Broader study findings: The number of TCRs over 1 in 1000 frequency stayed unchanged after DPC. It was expanded TCRs that formed significantly more large CDR3 similarity clusters than controls did.

Indicated time point: patch test 2, 6 weeks after DPC sensitization. The treatment is: therapeutic diphenylcyclopropenone sensitization with weekly scalp DPC. Total RNA was isolated from unfractionated whole blood. The study used a library that attached unique molecular identifiers to individual cDNA molecules. TCRdb independently ran MiXCR on the RACE reads; one entry per CDR3 protein. The table has about 43,000 distinct CDR3 sequences, over 3% seen once; the top ten hold about 6.2%. This receptor was obtained from a middle-aged man with alopecia areata. Some clones in this sample may be carry-over from other donors' samples. The material was whole blood, obtained in connection with sensitization to the hapten diphenylcyclopropenone (DPC).

CDR3 coding DNA: TGTGCCAGCAGCTTAGCAACAGGATCCTACGAGCAGTACTTC. Its protein product is CASSLATGSYEQYF. The genes are TRBV7-6 and TRBJ2-7, with a weak D call TRBD1 (5 bases). The V and J ends lost 0 bases and 1 base respectively, with 7 bases between them. This CDR3 has 14 amino acids. The V gene's germline CDR1 is SGHVS and CDR2 FNYEAQ.